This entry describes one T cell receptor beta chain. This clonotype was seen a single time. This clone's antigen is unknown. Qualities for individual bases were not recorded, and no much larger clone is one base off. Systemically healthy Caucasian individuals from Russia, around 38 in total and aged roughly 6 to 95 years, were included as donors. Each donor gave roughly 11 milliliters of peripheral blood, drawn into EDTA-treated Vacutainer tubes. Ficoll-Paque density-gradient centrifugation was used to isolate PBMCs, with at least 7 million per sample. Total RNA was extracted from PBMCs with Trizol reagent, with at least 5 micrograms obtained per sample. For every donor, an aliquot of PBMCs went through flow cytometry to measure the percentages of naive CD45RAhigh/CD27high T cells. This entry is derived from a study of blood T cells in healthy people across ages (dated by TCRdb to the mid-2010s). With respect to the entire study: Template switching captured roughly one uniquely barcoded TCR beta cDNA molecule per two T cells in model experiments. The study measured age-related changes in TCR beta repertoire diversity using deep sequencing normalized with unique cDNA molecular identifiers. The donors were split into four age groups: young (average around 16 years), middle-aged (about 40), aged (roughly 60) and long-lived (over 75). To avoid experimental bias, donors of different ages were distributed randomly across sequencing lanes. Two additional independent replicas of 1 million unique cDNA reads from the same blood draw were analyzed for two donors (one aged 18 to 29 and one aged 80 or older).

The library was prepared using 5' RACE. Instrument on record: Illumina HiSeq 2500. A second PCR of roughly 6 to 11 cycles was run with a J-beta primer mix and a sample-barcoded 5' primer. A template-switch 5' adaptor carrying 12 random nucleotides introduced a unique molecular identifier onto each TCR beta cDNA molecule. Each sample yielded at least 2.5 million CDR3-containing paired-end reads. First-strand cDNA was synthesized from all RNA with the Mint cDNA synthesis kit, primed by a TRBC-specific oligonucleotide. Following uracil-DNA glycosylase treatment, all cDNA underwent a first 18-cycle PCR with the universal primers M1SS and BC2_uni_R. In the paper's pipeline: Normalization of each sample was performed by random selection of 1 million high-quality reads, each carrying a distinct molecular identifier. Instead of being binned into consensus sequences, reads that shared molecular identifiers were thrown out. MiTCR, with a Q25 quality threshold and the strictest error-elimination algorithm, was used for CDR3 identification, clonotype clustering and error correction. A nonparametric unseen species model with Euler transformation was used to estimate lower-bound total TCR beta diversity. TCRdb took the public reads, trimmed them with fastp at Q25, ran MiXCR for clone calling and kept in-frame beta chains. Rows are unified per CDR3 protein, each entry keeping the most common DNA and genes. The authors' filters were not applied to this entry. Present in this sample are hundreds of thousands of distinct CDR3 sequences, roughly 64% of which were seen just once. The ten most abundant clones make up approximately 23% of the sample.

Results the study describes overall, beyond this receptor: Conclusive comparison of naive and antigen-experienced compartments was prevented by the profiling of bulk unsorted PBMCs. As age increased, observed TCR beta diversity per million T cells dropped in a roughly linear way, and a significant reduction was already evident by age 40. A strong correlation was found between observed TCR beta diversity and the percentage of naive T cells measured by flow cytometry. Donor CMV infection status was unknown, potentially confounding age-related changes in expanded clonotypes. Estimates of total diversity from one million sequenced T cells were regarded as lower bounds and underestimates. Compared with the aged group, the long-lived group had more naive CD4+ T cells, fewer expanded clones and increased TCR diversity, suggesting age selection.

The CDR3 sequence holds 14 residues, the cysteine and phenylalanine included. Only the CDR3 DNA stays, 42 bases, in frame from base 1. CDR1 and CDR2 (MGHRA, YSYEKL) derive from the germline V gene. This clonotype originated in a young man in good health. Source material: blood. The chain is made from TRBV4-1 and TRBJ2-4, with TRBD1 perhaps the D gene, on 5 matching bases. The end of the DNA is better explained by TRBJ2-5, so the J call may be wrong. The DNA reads TGCGCCAGCAGCCACTACGACAGCCAAGAGACCCAGTACTTC. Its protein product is CASSHYDSQETQYF.